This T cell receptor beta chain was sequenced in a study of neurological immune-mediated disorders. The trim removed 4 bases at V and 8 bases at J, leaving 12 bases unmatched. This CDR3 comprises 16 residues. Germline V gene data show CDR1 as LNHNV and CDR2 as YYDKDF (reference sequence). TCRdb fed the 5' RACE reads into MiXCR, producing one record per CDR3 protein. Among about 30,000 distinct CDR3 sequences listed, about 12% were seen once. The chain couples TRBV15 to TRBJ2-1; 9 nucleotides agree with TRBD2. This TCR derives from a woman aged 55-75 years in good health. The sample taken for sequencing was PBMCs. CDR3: CATSTFGLAMGDEQFF. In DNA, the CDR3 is TGTGCCACCAGCACTTTTGGACTAGCGATGGGGGATGAGCAGTTCTTC.